These 20 T cell receptor beta chains came from one sample sequenced in a study of chemoradiotherapy in HPV16-positive cancers. The method was immunoSEQ multiplex PCR; TCRdb's version includes in-frame clones alone and lacks a portion of them. The sample lists 40,000 to 60,000 clones, roughly 90% occurring once. The material was blood, obtained from a patient who underwent chemoradiotherapy. These receptors were obtained from a human donor with HPV-associated anogenital cancer.

This clone was counted only a few times. V and J are TRBV6-1 and TRBJ1-4; D is uncertain. This CDR3 comprises 15 residues. The V gene's germline CDR1 is MNHNS and CDR2 SASEGT. The germline V and J ends were trimmed by 5 bases and 0 bases, with 10 bases remaining between them. CDR3 coding DNA: TGTGCCAGCAGTCGCCTATTTGCAACTAATGAAAAACTGTTTTTT. Its translation: CASSRLFATNEKLFF.

The chain has TRBV30 and TRBJ1-1; 7 positions agree with TRBD1. The V gene's germline CDR1 is GTSNPN and CDR2 SVGIG (reference sequence). The CDR3 runs to 14 residues. The V segment lost 4 bases and the J segment 3 bases; nucleotides outside the gene matches: 8. The CDR3 reads CAWKIPGQYTEAFF. For the CDR3, the DNA is TGTGCCTGGAAGATTCCGGGACAGTACACTGAAGCTTTCTTT.

V gene TRBV5-5 combines with J gene TRBJ2-3; D possibly corresponds to TRBD1 (6 bases). CDR3 length: 16 amino acids. CDR1 and CDR2 from the germline V gene are SGHKS and YYEKEE (reference sequence). Trimming removed 0 bases from V and 4 bases from J, with 15 bases in between. The CDR3 protein is CASSLESGAGADTQYF. CDR3 DNA: TGTGCCAGCAGCTTGGAATCAGGGGCAGGGGCAGATACGCAGTATTTT.

The V gene is TRBV10-3, the J gene TRBJ2-3, with 9 nucleotides matching TRBD1. Germline assignment: CDR1 ENHRY and CDR2 SYGVKD. This CDR3 has 14 residues. Unmatched junction bases numbered 11, after V lost 11 bases and J lost 5 bases. CDR3 bases: TGTGCCGTAGCAACAGGGGGCGCCTTAGATACGCAGTATTTT. It is translated as CAVATGGALDTQYF.

This clone was counted once. The chain couples TRBV6-6 to TRBJ2-3; 8 bases map to TRBD2. The length of the CDR3 is 14 residues. In germline, CDR1 is MNHNY, CDR2 SVGAGI (reference sequence). V lost 8 bases to trimming and J lost 2 bases; unmatched junction nucleotides: 6. This CDR3 is CASGARGVTDTQYF. CDR3 DNA: TGTGCCAGCGGGGCGCGGGGGGTCACAGATACGCAGTATTTT.

The chain couples TRBV2 to TRBJ1-5; no definite D call. Trimming pared 6 bases from V and 1 base from J, leaving 13 bases between. Germline CDR1 SNHLY, CDR2 FYNNEI. The CDR3 totals 15 residues. The CDR3 reads CASSPGRGSNQPQHF. The CDR3 DNA sequence: TGTGCCAGCAGCCCGGGTCGAGGGAGCAATCAGCCCCAGCATTTT.

The chain has TRBV19 and TRBJ1-1; D may be TRBD1 (5 bases). The germline V and J ends were trimmed by 3 bases and 6 bases, with 14 bases remaining between them. CDR3 length: 14 residues. Germline V gene sequence: CDR1 LNHDA, CDR2 SQIVND (reference sequence). In nucleotides, the CDR3 is TGTGCCAGTAGTATCGAGGGGATCCCGGCTGAAGCTTTCTTT. Protein: CASSIEGIPAEAFF. The full variable domain, rest sourced from reference TRBV19 and TRBJ1-1, is DGGITQSPKYLFRKEGQNVTLSCEQNLNHDAMYWYRQDPGQGLRLIYYSQIVNDFQKGDIAEGYSVSREKKESFPLTVTSAQKNPTAFYLCASSIEGIPAEAFFGQGTRLTVV.

V is TRBV30 and J is TRBJ1-2; D unresolved. Germline V gene lookup returns CDR1 GTSNPN and CDR2 SVGIG (reference sequence). The ends were cut back, 3 bases at V and 1 base at J, with 6 bases in the middle. This CDR3 comprises 12 residues. The CDR3, as DNA: TGTGCCTGGAGGGGAGATAACTATGGCTACACCTTC. Translation: CAWRGDNYGYTF. Full variable domain (missing parts from reference TRBV30 and TRBJ1-2): SQTIHQWPATLVQPVGSPLSLECTVEGTSNPNLYWYRQAAGRGLQLLFYSVGIGQISSEVPQNLSASRPQDRQFILSSKKLLLSDSGFYLCAWRGDNYGYTFGSGTRLTVV.

The CDR3 nucleotides read TGTGCCAGCAGCTTTAGAGTGCAGACAGGGGATCACAATGAGCAGTTCTTC. As protein: CASSFRVQTGDHNEQFF. The chain joins TRBV5-4 to TRBJ2-1; 8 positions match TRBD1. V gave up 2 bases and J gave up 5 bases; unmatched junction bases: 12. Germline CDR1 reads SGHNT; CDR2 reads YYREEE (reference sequence). The CDR3 length is 17 residues.

V is TRBV9 and J is TRBJ2-5; the match to TRBD1 covers 8 bases. This CDR3 has 14 residues. V lost 4 bases and J lost 4; bases outside the gene matches: 6. Per the germline V gene, CDR1 is SGDLS and CDR2 is YYNGEE. CDR3 coding DNA: TGTGCCAGCAGCATCCGGGACAGGACAGAGACCCAGTACTTC. Protein product: CASSIRDRTETQYF. Full variable domain (rest looked up from reference TRBV9 and TRBJ2-5): DSGVTQTPKHLITATGQRVTLRCSPRSGDLSVYWYQQSLDQGLQFLIQYYNGEERAKGNILERFSAQQFPDLHSELNLSSLELGDSALYFCASSIRDRTETQYFGPGTRLLVL.

This chain links TRBV5-1 with TRBJ1-1, with D uncertain. Germline values: CDR1 SGHRS, CDR2 YFSETQ. V was shortened by 7 bases and J by 1 base, with 14 bases between the two germline ends. The CDR3 is made up of 14 amino acids. DNA of the CDR3: TGCGCCAGCTATGAGGGAGCTGGGAACACTGAAGCTTTCTTT. Translating gives CASYEGAGNTEAFF. The variable domain in full, completed from reference TRBV5-1 and TRBJ1-1, reads KAGVTQTPRYLIKTRGQQVTLSCSPISGHRSVSWYQQTPGQGLQFLFEYFSETQRNKGNFPGRFSGRQFSNSRSEMNVSTLELGDSALYLCASYEGAGNTEAFFGQGTRLTVV.

The chain is built from TRBV5-6 and TRBJ2-7; D gene uncertain. CDR3 size: 15 residues. Per the germline V gene, CDR1 is SGHDT and CDR2 is YYEEEE. With 0 bases removed from V and 1 base from J, the gap between germline ends came to 11 bases. CDR3 loop: CASSLGSGGSYEQYF. CDR3 nucleotides: TGTGCCAGCAGCTTGGGTTCCGGCGGATCCTACGAGCAGTACTTC.

The chain joins TRBV4-1 to TRBJ1-4; D perhaps matches TRBD1 (6 bases). Germline V CDR1 and CDR2: MGHRA, YSYEKL. V dropped 3 bases and J dropped 5 bases, with 13 bases sitting between them. CDR3 length equals 15 residues. The CDR3 protein is CASSQNTGKNEKLFF. For the CDR3, the DNA is TGCGCCAGCAGCCAGAATACAGGGAAAAATGAAAAACTGTTTTTT.

J is TRBJ2-2 and V is TRBV9, with D possibly being TRBD2 (6 bases). Deletions cut 7 bases from V and 3 bases from J, with 19 bases between. CDR3 length equals 16 residues. The germline V gene encodes CDR1 SGDLS and CDR2 YYNGEE. The CDR3 protein is CASGVTGDPHTGELFF. CDR3 coding DNA: TGTGCCAGCGGGGTTACGGGGGACCCCCACACCGGGGAGCTGTTTTTT.

The chain has TRBV30 and TRBJ2-7; perhaps TRBD1 as D (6 bases). V lost 1 base, J lost 3 bases, and 16 bases lay in between. CDR3 size: 15 residues. Germline CDR1 reads GTSNPN; CDR2 reads SVGIG (reference sequence). The CDR3 DNA reads as TGTGCCTGGAGTGCCCCGGGACACTTTTACTACGAGCAGTACTTC. Translating it yields CAWSAPGHFYYEQYF.

The chain is built from TRBV10-3 and TRBJ2-3; 8 bases are shared with TRBD2. Germline V gene lookup returns CDR1 ENHRY and CDR2 SYGVKD. Losses at the gene ends were 10 bases for V and 3 bases for J; bases not matched to a gene: 9. The CDR3 runs to 14 residues. The CDR3, as DNA: TGTGCCACCTCCGGGACTAGAGCTACAGATACGCAGTATTTT. Its protein is CATSGTRATDTQYF.

The chain has TRBV4-1 and TRBJ1-5; D may be TRBD1 (5 bases). The V end was cut by 0 bases, the J end by 5 bases, with 11 bases between. Per the germline V gene, CDR1 is MGHRA and CDR2 is YSYEKL. The CDR3 runs to 15 residues. The CDR3 DNA follows: TGCGCCAGCAGCCAAGAGGGGGGGAGGGATCAGCCCCAGCATTTT. It encodes CASSQEGGRDQPQHF.

The chain joins TRBV6-5 to TRBJ2-2, with unresolved D. The CDR3 loop spans 13 amino acids. CDR1 is MNHEY, CDR2 SVGAGI, per germline. With 3 bases removed from V and 4 bases from J, the gap between germline ends came to 6 bases. DNA of the CDR3: TGTGCCAGCAGTTATACTCGCACCGGGGAGCTGTTTTTT. Translation: CASSYTRTGELFF.

The rearrangement uses TRBV4-2 and TRBJ2-7; 9 nucleotides match TRBD2. The germline V gene encodes CDR1 LGHNA and CDR2 YNFKEQ. CDR3 length: 17 residues. With V trimmed by 1 base and J by 0 bases, 7 bases remained unmatched. The CDR3 bases are TGTGCCAGCAGCCAAGTATCGAGCGGGGGGAACTCCTACGAGCAGTACTTC. Encoded protein: CASSQVSSGGNSYEQYF.

CDR3 nucleotides: TGTGCCAGCAGTGTTGAGGGTTATAGCAATCAGCCCCAGCATTTT. Translation gives CASSVEGYSNQPQHF. This chain links TRBV2 with TRBJ1-5; D remains unclear. The CDR3 contains 15 residues. From germline, CDR1 is SNHLY and CDR2 FYNNEI. V shed 4 bases and J shed 0 bases, with 10 bases lying between them.